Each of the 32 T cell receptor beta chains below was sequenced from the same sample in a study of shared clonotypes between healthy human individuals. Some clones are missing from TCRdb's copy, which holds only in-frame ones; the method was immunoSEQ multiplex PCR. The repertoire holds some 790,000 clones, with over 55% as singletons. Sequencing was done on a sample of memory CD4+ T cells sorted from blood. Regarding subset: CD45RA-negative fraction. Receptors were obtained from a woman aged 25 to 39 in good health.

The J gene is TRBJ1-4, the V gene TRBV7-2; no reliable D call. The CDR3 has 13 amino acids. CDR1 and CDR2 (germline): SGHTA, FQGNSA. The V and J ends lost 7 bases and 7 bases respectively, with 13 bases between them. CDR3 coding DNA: TGTGCCAGCACTCCTTACTTATCTGAAAAACTGTTTTTT. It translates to CASTPYLSEKLFF.

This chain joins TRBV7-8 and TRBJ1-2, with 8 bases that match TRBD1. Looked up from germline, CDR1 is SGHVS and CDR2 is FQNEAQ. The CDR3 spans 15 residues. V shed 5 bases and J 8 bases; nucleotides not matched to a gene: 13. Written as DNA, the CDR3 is TGTGCCAGCAGCAACAGGGTGGGACAGGATAAGGGCTACACCTTC. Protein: CASSNRVGQDKGYTF.

This CDR3 is CASSSPGTGTSYEQYF. The CDR3 coding sequence is TGTGCCAGCAGTTCCCCCGGGACAGGGACCTCCTACGAGCAGTACTTC. V and J are TRBV28 and TRBJ2-7; 9 bases line up with TRBD1. V lost 4 bases, J lost 0 bases, and 7 bases stayed unmatched. The CDR3 sequence is 16 residues long. The germline CDR1 and CDR2 sequences are MDHEN and SYDVKM.

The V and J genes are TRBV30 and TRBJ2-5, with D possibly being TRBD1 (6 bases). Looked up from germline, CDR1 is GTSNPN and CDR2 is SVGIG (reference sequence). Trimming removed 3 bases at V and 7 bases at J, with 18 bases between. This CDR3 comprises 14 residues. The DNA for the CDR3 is TGTGCCTGGAGCTACGAGACAGGCTCTGGGACCCAGTACTTC. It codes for CAWSYETGSGTQYF.

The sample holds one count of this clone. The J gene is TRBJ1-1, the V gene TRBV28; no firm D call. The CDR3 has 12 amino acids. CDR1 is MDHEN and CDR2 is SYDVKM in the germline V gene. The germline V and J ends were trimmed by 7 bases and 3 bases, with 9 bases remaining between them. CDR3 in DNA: TGTGCCAGCACATTAGGGTACACTGAAGCTTTCTTT. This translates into CASTLGYTEAFF.

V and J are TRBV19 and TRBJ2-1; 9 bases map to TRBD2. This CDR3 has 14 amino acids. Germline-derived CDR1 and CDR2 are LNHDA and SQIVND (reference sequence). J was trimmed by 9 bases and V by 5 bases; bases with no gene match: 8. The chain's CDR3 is CASSDPGLATEQFF. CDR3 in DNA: TGTGCCAGTAGTGATCCGGGACTAGCCACTGAGCAGTTCTTC.

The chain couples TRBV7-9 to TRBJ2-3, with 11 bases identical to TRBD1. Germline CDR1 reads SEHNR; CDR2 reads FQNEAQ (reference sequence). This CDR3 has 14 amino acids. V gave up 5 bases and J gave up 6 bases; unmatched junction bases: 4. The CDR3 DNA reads TGTGCCAGCAGCATAGGACAGGGGGCGGATACGCAGTATTTT. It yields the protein CASSIGQGADTQYF.

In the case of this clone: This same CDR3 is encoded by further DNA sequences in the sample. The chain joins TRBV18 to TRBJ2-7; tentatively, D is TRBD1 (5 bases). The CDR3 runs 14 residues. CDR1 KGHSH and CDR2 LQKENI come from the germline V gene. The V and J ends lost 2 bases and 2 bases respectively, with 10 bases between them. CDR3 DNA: TGTGCCAGCTCACCAAGGCAGGGTACCTACGAGCAGTACTTC. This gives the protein CASSPRQGTYEQYF.

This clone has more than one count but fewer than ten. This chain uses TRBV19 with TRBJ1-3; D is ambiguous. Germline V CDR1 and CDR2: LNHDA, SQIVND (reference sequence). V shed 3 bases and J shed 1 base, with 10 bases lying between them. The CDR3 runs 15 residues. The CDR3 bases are TGTGCCAGTAGTATGAATGGGGAATCTGGAAACACCATATATTTT. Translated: CASSMNGESGNTIYF.

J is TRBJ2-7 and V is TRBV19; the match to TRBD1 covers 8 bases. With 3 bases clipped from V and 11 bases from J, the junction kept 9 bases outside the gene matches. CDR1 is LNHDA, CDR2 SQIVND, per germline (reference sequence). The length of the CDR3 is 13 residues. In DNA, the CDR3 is TGTGCCAGTAGTATGGCAGGGGGCAGTTTAAAGTACTTC. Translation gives CASSMAGGSLKYF.

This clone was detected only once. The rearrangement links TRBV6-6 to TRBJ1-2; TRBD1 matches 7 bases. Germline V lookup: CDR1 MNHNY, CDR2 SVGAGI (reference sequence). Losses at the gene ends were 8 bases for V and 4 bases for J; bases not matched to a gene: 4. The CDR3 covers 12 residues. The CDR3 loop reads CASSRDSYGYTF. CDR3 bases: TGTGCCAGCTCACGGGACAGCTATGGCTACACCTTC.

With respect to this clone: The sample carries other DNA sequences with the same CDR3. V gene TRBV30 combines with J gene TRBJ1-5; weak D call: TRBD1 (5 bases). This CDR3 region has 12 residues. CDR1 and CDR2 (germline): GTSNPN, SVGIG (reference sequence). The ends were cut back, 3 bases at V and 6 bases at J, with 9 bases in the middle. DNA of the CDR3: TGTGCCTGGAGCTTGGGGGGTCAGCCCCAGCATTTT. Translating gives CAWSLGGQPQHF.

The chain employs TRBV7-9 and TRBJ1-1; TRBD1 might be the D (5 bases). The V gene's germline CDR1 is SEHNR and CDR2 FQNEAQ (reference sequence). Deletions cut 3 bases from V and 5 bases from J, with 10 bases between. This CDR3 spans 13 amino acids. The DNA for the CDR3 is TGTGCCAGCAGCTTGCGGCAGGGTACTGAAGCTTTCTTT. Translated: CASSLRQGTEAFF.

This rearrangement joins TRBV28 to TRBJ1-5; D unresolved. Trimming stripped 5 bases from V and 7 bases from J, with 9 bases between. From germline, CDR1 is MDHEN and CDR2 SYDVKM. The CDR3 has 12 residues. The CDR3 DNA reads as TGTGCCAGCAGTCTACGGTTGCAGCCCCAGCATTTT. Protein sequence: CASSLRLQPQHF. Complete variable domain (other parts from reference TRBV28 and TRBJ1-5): DVKVTQSSRYLVKRTGEKVFLECVQDMDHENMFWYRQDPGLGLRLIYFSYDVKMKEKGDIPEGYSVSREKKERFSLILESASTNQTSMYLCASSLRLQPQHFGDGTRLSIL.

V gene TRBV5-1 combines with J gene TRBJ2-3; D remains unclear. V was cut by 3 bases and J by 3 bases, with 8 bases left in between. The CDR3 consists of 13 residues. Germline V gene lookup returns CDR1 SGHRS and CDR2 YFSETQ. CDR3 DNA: TGCGCCAGCAGCTGGCTAGAAACAGATACGCAGTATTTT. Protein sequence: CASSWLETDTQYF.

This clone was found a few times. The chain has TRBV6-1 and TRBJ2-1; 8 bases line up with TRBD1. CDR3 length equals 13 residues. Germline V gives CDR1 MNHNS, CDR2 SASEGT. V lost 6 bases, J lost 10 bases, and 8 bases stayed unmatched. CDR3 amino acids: CASRMDRAGEQFF. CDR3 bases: TGTGCCAGCAGGATGGACAGGGCGGGAGAGCAGTTCTTC.

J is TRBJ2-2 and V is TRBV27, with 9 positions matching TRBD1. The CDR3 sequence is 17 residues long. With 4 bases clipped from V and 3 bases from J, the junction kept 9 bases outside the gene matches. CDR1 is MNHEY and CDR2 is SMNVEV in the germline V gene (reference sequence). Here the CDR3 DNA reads TGTGCCAGCAGTTCCCCGCGGGGACAGGGCTACACCGGGGAGCTGTTTTTT. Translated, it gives CASSSPRGQGYTGELFF.

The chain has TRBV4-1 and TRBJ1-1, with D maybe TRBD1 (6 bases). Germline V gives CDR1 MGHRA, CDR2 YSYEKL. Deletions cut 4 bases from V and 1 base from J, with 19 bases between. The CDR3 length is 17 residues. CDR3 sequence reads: CASSLKVGGGRNTEAFF. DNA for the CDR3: TGCGCCAGCAGCCTTAAAGTGGGGGGGGGCAGGAACACTGAAGCTTTCTTT.

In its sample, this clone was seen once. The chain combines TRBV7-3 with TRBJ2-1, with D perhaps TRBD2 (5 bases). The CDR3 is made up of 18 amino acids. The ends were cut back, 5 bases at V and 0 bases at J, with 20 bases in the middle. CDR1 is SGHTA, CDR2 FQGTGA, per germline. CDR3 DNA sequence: TGTGCCAGCAGCAAAAGCGGATCAGTGGGGAACTCCTACAATGAGCAGTTCTTC. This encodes CASSKSGSVGNSYNEQFF.

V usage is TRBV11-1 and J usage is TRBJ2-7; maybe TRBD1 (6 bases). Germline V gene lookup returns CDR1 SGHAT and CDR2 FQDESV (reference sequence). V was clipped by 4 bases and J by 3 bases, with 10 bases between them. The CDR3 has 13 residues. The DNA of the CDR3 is TGTGCCAGCAGCTCGCTAGGGGGCTACGAGCAGTACTTC. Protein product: CASSSLGGYEQYF.

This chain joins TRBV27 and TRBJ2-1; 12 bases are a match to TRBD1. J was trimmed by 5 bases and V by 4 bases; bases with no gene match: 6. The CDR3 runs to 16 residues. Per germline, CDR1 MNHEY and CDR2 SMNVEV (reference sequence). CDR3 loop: CASSSGTGGENNEQFF. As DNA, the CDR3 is TGTGCCAGCAGTTCTGGGACAGGGGGCGAAAACAATGAGCAGTTCTTC.

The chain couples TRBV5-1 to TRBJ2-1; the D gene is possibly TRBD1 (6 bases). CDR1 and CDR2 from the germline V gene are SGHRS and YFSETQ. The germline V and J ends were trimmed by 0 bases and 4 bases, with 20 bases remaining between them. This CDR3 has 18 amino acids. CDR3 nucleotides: TGCGCCAGCAGCTTGGTCCAAGCAGCCCGCGACAGGTACAATGAGCAGTTCTTC. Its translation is CASSLVQAARDRYNEQFF.

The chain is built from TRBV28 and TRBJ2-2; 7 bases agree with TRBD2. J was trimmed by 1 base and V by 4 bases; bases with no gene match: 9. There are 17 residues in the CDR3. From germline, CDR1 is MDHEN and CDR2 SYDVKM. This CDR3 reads CASSSAGLAENTGELFF. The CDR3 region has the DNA TGTGCCAGCAGTTCCGCGGGGCTAGCGGAGAACACCGGGGAGCTGTTTTTT. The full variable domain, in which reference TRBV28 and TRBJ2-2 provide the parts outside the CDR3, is DVKVTQSSRYLVKRTGEKVFLECVQDMDHENMFWYRQDPGLGLRLIYFSYDVKMKEKGDIPEGYSVSREKKERFSLILESASTNQTSMYLCASSSAGLAENTGELFFGEGSRLTVL.

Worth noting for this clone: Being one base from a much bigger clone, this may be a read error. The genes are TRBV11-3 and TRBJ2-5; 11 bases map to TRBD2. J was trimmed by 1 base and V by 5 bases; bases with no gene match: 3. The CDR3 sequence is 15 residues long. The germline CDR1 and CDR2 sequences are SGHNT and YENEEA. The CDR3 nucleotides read TGTGCCAGCAGCCCCGGGACTAGCGGCCAAGAGACCCAGTACTTC. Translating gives CASSPGTSGQETQYF.

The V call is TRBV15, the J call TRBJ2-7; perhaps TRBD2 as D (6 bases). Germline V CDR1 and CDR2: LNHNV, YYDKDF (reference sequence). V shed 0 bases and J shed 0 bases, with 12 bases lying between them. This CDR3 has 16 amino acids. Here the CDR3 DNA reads TGTGCCACCAGCAGAGATACGAGAGCGGGCTCCTACGAGCAGTACTTC. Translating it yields CATSRDTRAGSYEQYF.

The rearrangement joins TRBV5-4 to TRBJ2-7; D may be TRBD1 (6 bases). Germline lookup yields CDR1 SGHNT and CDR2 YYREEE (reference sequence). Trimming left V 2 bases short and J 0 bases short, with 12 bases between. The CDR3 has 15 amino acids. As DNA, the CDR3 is TGTGCCAGCAGCTTTTCACAGGGCTCCTCCTACGAGCAGTACTTC. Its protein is CASSFSQGSSYEQYF.

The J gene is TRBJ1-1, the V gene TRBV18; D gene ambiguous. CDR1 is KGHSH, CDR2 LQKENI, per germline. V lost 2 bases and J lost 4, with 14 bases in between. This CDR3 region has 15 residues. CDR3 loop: CASSPVGDSGTEAFF. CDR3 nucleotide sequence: TGTGCCAGCTCACCAGTGGGAGACTCGGGCACTGAAGCTTTCTTT.

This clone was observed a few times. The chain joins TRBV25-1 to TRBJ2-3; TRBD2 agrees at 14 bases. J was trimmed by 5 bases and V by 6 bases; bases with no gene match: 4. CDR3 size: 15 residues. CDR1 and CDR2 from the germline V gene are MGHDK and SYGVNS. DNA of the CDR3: TGTGCCAGCAGGACTAGCGGGAGGGCCATAGATACGCAGTATTTT. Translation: CASRTSGRAIDTQYF.

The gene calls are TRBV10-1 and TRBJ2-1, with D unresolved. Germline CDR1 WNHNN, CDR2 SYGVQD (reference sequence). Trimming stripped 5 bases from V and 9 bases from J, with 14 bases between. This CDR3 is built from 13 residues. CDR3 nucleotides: TGCGCCAGCAGTCCCCCCCCCGGATCTGAGCAGTTCTTC. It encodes CASSPPPGSEQFF.

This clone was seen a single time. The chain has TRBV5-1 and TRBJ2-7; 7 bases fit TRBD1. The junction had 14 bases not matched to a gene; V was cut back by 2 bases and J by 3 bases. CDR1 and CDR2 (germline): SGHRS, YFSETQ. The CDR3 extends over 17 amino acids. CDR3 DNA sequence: TGCGCCAGCAGCTTAAGACTAAGACAGGGAGAAGTCTACGAGCAGTACTTC. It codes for CASSLRLRQGEVYEQYF.

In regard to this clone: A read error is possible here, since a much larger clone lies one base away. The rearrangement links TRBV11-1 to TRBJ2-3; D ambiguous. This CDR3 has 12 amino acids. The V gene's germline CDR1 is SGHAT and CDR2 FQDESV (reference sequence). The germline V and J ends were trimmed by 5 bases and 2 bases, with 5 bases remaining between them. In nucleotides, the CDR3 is TGTGCCAGCAGCATCTACACAGATACGCAGTATTTT. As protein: CASSIYTDTQYF.

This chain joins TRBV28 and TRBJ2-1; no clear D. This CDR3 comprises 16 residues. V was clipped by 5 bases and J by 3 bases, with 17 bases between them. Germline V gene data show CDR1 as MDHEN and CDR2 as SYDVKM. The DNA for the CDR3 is TGTGCCAGCAGTCCGGCGACCCCCCGTAACTACAATGAGCAGTTCTTC. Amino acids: CASSPATPRNYNEQFF.